This TCR beta chain was observed in a study of blood T cell repertoires in COVID-19. About the study: Material from acute and convalescent COVID-19 was sourced from the United States, Italy and Spain. PBMCs, B-cell-depleted T cells, or T cells were the source of the cDNA or gDNA that made up the material.

Study processing details: For nucleated cells, counts were estimated from reference gene primer amplification. The assay was immunoSEQ multiplex PCR, and TCRdb's table has in-frame clones only and misses some. V and J calls and clone size come straight from that table; D and trimming were deduced from the DNA. The table includes approximately 500,000 clones, about 89% detected once. Seattle researchers signed up patients amid active infection and tracked them longitudinally. The germline V gene has CDR1 SGHRS and CDR2 YFSETQ. The CDR3 runs 16 residues. V was clipped by 4 bases and J by 2 bases, with 19 bases between them.

Sequenced material: peripheral blood. The chain joins TRBV5-1 to TRBJ2-7, with D possibly being TRBD1 (6 bases). The clonotype was recovered from a woman aged 50 to 65 with COVID-19, enrolled during active disease. CDR3 loop: CASSRNPDRPPYEQYF. The CDR3, as DNA: TGCGCCAGCAGCCGCAACCCGGACAGACCCCCCTACGAGCAGTACTTC. The variable domain in full, completed from reference TRBV5-1 and TRBJ2-7, reads KAGVTQTPRYLIKTRGQQVTLSCSPISGHRSVSWYQQTPGQGLQFLFEYFSETQRNKGNFPGRFSGRQFSNSRSEMNVSTLELGDSALYLCASSRNPDRPPYEQYFGPGTRLTVT.